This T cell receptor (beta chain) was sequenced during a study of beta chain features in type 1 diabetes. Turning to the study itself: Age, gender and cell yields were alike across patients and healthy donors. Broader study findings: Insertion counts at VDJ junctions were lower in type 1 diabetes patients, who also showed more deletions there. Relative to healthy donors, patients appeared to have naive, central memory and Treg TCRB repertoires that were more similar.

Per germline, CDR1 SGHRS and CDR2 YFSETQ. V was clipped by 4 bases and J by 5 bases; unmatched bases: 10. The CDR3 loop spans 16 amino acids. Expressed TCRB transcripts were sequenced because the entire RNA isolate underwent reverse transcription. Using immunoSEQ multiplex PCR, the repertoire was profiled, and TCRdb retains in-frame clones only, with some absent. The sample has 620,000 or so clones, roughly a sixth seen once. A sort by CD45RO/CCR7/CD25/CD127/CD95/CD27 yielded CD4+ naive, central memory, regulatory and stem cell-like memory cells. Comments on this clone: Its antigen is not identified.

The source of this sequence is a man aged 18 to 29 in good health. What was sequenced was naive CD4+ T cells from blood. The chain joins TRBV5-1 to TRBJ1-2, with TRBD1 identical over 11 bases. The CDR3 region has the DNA TGCGCCAGCAGCCTAAGGACAGGGGGCGATTCTTATGGCTACACCTTC. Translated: CASSLRTGGDSYGYTF.